These 32 T cell receptor beta chains share one sample of origin, sequenced in a study of OX40 agonist ivuxolimab in advanced cancers. Sequencing was performed with immunoSEQ multiplex PCR; in TCRdb, only in-frame clones are kept and a portion is missing. This sample has tens of thousands of clones, with approximately 94% found just once. The sample in question was CD4+ or CD8+ T cells sorted from blood, obtained in a trial of the OX40 agonist ivuxolimab. The source is an adult with an advanced solid tumor such as melanoma, head and neck, liver or kidney cancer.

This chain links TRBV15 with TRBJ1-1, with D maybe TRBD1 (5 bases). The CDR3 covers 17 residues. Germline V gene data show CDR1 as LNHNV and CDR2 as YYDKDF (reference sequence). The ends were cut back, 1 base at V and 3 bases at J, with 18 bases in the middle. The CDR3 DNA is TGTGCCACCAGCAGAGTCGGGGGAGAGGTATCGGACACTGAAGCTTTCTTT. This codes for CATSRVGGEVSDTEAFF.

The genes are TRBV19 and TRBJ2-3; 7 bases fit TRBD1. Per the germline V gene, CDR1 is LNHDA and CDR2 is SQIVND (reference sequence). The trim removed 6 bases at V and 0 bases at J, leaving 6 bases unmatched. This CDR3 comprises 15 residues. The CDR3: CASRAGTASTDTQYF. The DNA for the CDR3 is TGTGCCAGTAGGGCCGGGACAGCTAGCACAGATACGCAGTATTTT. Looking up the rest from reference TRBV19 and TRBJ2-3 gives the full variable domain: DGGITQSPKYLFRKEGQNVTLSCEQNLNHDAMYWYRQDPGQGLRLIYYSQIVNDFQKGDIAEGYSVSREKKESFPLTVTSAQKNPTAFYLCASRAGTASTDTQYFGPGTRLTVL.

This clone was seen a few times. The chain couples TRBV18 to TRBJ1-1; D gene ambiguous. This CDR3 contains 14 residues. V lost 0 bases and J lost 4, with 9 bases in between. The germline gives CDR1 KGHSH, CDR2 LQKENI. CDR3 DNA sequence: TGTGCCAGCTCACCACCAACAGCGGTCACTGAAGCTTTCTTT. Translation gives CASSPPTAVTEAFF.

This rearrangement joins TRBV9 to TRBJ2-7; D remains ambiguous. Germline V lookup: CDR1 SGDLS, CDR2 YYNGEE. V dropped 3 bases and J dropped 5 bases, with 18 bases sitting between them. This CDR3 region has 15 residues. The CDR3 spells CASSAPEVGRDEQYF. The CDR3 DNA sequence: TGTGCCAGCAGCGCCCCAGAGGTGGGCCGGGACGAGCAGTACTTC.

The rearrangement joins TRBV4-1 to TRBJ2-1, with TRBD1 matching over 8 bases. The CDR3 runs 16 residues. With V trimmed by 8 bases and J by 1 base, 10 bases remained unmatched. CDR1 and CDR2 (germline): MGHRA, YSYEKL. Written as DNA, the CDR3 is TGCGCCAGCGGCACCTCAGGGGGCGAGTCCTACAATGAGCAGTTCTTC. This codes for CASGTSGGESYNEQFF.

The CDR3 loop reads CSAGTSGGNEQYF. The CDR3, as DNA: TGCAGCGCTGGGACTAGCGGGGGCAACGAGCAGTACTTC. The chain carries TRBV29-1 and TRBJ2-7; 14 positions match TRBD2. CDR1 SQVTM and CDR2 ANQGSEA come from the germline V gene. The CDR3 totals 13 residues. V trimming: 7 bases; J trimming: 5 bases; junction bases outside the gene matches: 4.

V usage is TRBV7-9 and J usage is TRBJ2-3; tentative D call: TRBD2 (7 bases). Germline lookup yields CDR1 SEHNR and CDR2 FQNEAQ (reference sequence). Trimming took 10 bases from V and 6 from J, leaving 20 bases between them. The CDR3 runs 14 residues. The CDR3 DNA sequence: TGTGCCACCCCCCTAGCGGCGAGGGGGGATACGCAGTATTTT. Encoded protein: CATPLAARGDTQYF.

In this sample, this clone turned up once. The chain employs TRBV5-6 and TRBJ1-1; TRBD1 matches 8 bases. Germline V gene sequence: CDR1 SGHDT, CDR2 YYEEEE. CDR3 length equals 14 residues. V lost 4 bases to trimming and J lost 3 bases; unmatched junction nucleotides: 5. The CDR3 DNA reads as TGTGCCAGCAGCCCGGACAGGGACGACACTGAAGCTTTCTTT. Protein product: CASSPDRDDTEAFF.

The chain recombines TRBV7-9 with TRBJ2-3; D is uncertain. The ends were cut back, 6 bases at V and 3 bases at J, with 7 bases in the middle. The CDR3 is 12 amino acids. The germline V gene has CDR1 SEHNR and CDR2 FQNEAQ (reference sequence). This CDR3 is CASRAGTDTQYF. CDR3 nucleotide sequence: TGTGCCAGCAGGGCCGGGACAGATACGCAGTATTTT.

CDR3 DNA sequence: TGTGCCAGCAGTTTGCTGGGGAGTGAGCAGTTCTTC. This translates into CASSLLGSEQFF. V usage is TRBV27 and J usage is TRBJ2-1, with TRBD2 as a possible D gene (5 bases). There are 12 residues in the CDR3. CDR1 and CDR2 from the germline V gene are MNHEY and SMNVEV (reference sequence). V was trimmed by 3 bases and J by 9 bases, leaving 9 bases between them.

V and J are TRBV4-2 and TRBJ2-3; D possibly matches TRBD1 or TRBD2 (5 bases each). Germline lookup yields CDR1 LGHNA and CDR2 YNFKEQ. The CDR3 loop spans 18 amino acids. Deletions cut 0 bases from V and 2 bases from J, with 18 bases between. The CDR3 DNA reads as TGTGCCAGCAGCCAAGATTTGGGGGATCCCCCACCCACAGATACGCAGTATTTT. Translating it yields CASSQDLGDPPPTDTQYF.

The chain has TRBV4-1 and TRBJ1-1, with D hard to call. Per germline, CDR1 MGHRA and CDR2 YSYEKL. Between the trimmed V and J ends, which lost 1 base and 6 bases, there was a span of 18 bases. The CDR3 totals 16 residues. CDR3 sequence reads: CASSQVESRASAEAFF. CDR3 DNA: TGCGCCAGCAGCCAAGTTGAATCGCGGGCTTCGGCTGAAGCTTTCTTT.

CDR3 residues: CASSFAGGTDTQYF. CDR3 coding DNA: TGTGCCAGCAGCTTTGCAGGGGGCACAGATACGCAGTATTTT. The V call is TRBV7-3, the J call TRBJ2-3; D is perhaps TRBD1 (6 bases). The CDR3 runs to 14 residues. Germline CDR1 reads SGHTA; CDR2 reads FQGTGA. V was clipped by 3 bases and J by 1 base, with 8 bases between them.

This clone came up once. This rearrangement joins TRBV11-2 to TRBJ1-2; the match to TRBD1 covers 7 bases. The CDR3 totals 15 residues. Losses at the gene ends were 3 bases for V and 0 bases for J; bases not matched to a gene: 4. Germline CDR1 is SGHAT and CDR2 is FQNNGV. CDR3 sequence: CASSFSTGSNYGYTF. CDR3 DNA: TGTGCCAGCAGCTTTTCGACAGGGTCTAACTATGGCTACACCTTC. Combining the CDR3 with reference TRBV11-2 and TRBJ1-2 gives the whole variable domain EAGVAQSPRYKIIEKRQSVAFWCNPISGHATLYWYQQILGQGPKLLIQFQNNGVVDDSQLPKDRFSAERLKGVDSTLKIQPAKLEDSAVYLCASSFSTGSNYGYTFGSGTRLTVV.

Only one count was recorded for this clone. The gene calls are TRBV9 and TRBJ2-3, with D uncertain. Germline V gene data show CDR1 as SGDLS and CDR2 as YYNGEE. This CDR3 contains 16 residues. V gave up 6 bases and J gave up 0 bases, with 17 bases separating them. DNA for the CDR3: TGTGCCAGCAACATCGGGTCCTCCCAAAGCACAGATACGCAGTATTTT. Its translation is CASNIGSSQSTDTQYF.

The V gene is TRBV6-5, the J gene TRBJ2-1; D gene ambiguous. V lost 8 bases and J lost 2, with 13 bases in between. This CDR3 region has 14 residues. Germline loops: CDR1 MNHEY, CDR2 SVGAGI. In DNA form, the CDR3 reads TGTGCCAGCTTTTCGACCTCCGCCTACAATGAGCAGTTCTTC. Translation: CASFSTSAYNEQFF.

This sequence joins TRBV28 and TRBJ2-7; no clear D. Trimming took off 4 bases at V and 0 bases at J, with 16 bases between the two ends. This CDR3 comprises 16 residues. Germline V gene sequence: CDR1 MDHEN, CDR2 SYDVKM. CDR3 coding DNA: TGTGCCAGCAGTTCGCCCCTGGGCCAGAGCTCCTACGAGCAGTACTTC. Encoded protein: CASSSPLGQSSYEQYF.

The J gene is TRBJ1-2, the V gene TRBV27, with TRBD1 matching 7 bases. V was clipped by 5 bases and J by 5 bases; unmatched bases: 11. Germline V lookup: CDR1 MNHEY, CDR2 SMNVEV (reference sequence). The CDR3 extends over 15 amino acids. The CDR3 bases are TGTGCCAGCAGTCCCGGGACAGCCCGGAGTTATGGCTACACCTTC. Residues: CASSPGTARSYGYTF.

The chain employs TRBV12-5 and TRBJ2-7, with D unresolved. V was pared by 0 bases and J by 4 bases, with 4 bases between. Germline-derived CDR1 and CDR2 are LGHNT and FRNRAP. This CDR3 spans 12 amino acids. The CDR3 sequence: CASGLVLYEQYF. CDR3 bases: TGTGCTAGTGGTTTGGTACTGTACGAGCAGTACTTC.

This chain uses TRBV9 with TRBJ1-3; D ambiguous. The V gene's germline CDR1 is SGDLS and CDR2 YYNGEE. V was trimmed by 5 bases and J by 4 bases, leaving 7 bases between them. The CDR3 is 12 amino acids. In nucleotides, the CDR3 is TGTGCCAGCAGTGAGAACGGAAACACCATATATTTT. This encodes CASSENGNTIYF.

The chain has TRBV7-2 and TRBJ2-7; D is unclear. Germline CDR1 is SGHTA and CDR2 is FQGNSA. The CDR3 runs 12 residues. V dropped 2 bases and J dropped 2 bases, with 4 bases sitting between them. The chain's CDR3 is CASSLTTYEQYF. CDR3 bases: TGTGCCAGCAGCTTAACAACCTACGAGCAGTACTTC.

This clone was observed a handful of times. This rearrangement joins TRBV28 to TRBJ1-1; D gene unclear. Germline V gene data show CDR1 as MDHEN and CDR2 as SYDVKM. The CDR3 contains 11 residues. The CDR3 loop is CACRLNTEAFF. The CDR3 region has the DNA TGTGCGTGCCGATTGAACACTGAAGCTTTCTTT.

The chain has TRBV5-1 and TRBJ1-1, with D maybe TRBD1 (6 bases). The ends were cut back, 4 bases at V and 4 bases at J, with 17 bases in the middle. This CDR3 has 15 amino acids. CDR1 and CDR2 from the germline V gene are SGHRS and YFSETQ. The CDR3 DNA reads TGCGCCAGCAGCCCCCACCAAGGGGGAGGCACTGAAGCTTTCTTT. Translation: CASSPHQGGGTEAFF.

The V gene is TRBV19, the J gene TRBJ2-3; TRBD2 matches 9 bases. V lost 1 base, J lost 1 base, and 3 bases stayed unmatched. Per the germline V gene, CDR1 is LNHDA and CDR2 is SQIVND (reference sequence). The CDR3 consists of 16 residues. CDR3 amino acids: CASSIVPSGGTDTQYF. As DNA, the CDR3 is TGTGCCAGTAGTATAGTTCCTAGCGGGGGCACAGATACGCAGTATTTT.

V usage is TRBV18 and J usage is TRBJ2-7; 8 positions match TRBD1. V was clipped by 3 bases and J by 3 bases; unmatched bases: 16. This CDR3 is built from 18 residues. The germline V gene encodes CDR1 KGHSH and CDR2 LQKENI. The CDR3 nucleotides read TGTGCCAGCTCACCCCAGCCGGGACAGGTTCGGTTGGTCTACGAGCAGTACTTC. This gives the protein CASSPQPGQVRLVYEQYF.

This clone appeared once. This chain links TRBV7-9 with TRBJ2-7; D call uncertain. The V end lost 5 bases, the J end lost 1 base, and 18 bases lay between the germline ends. The CDR3 spans 16 residues. Germline V CDR1 and CDR2: SEHNR, FQNEAQ (reference sequence). The CDR3 sequence: CASSPPGLAGSYEQYF. The CDR3 DNA reads as TGTGCCAGCAGCCCCCCCGGATTAGCCGGGTCCTACGAGCAGTACTTC.

The J gene is TRBJ1-2, the V gene TRBV25-1; no reliable D call. This CDR3 has 12 amino acids. The V gene's germline CDR1 is MGHDK and CDR2 SYGVNS. V was clipped by 4 bases and J by 3 bases, with 6 bases between them. CDR3 residues: CASSGDDYGYTF. The CDR3 coding sequence is TGTGCCAGCAGTGGTGATGACTATGGCTACACCTTC.

J is TRBJ1-4 and V is TRBV9; D may be TRBD1 (5 bases). Trimming took 4 bases from V and 3 from J, leaving 13 bases between them. The germline gives CDR1 SGDLS, CDR2 YYNGEE. This CDR3 contains 15 residues. CDR3 DNA: TGTGCCAGCAGCACCAGCGGGACTCCTAATGAAAAACTGTTTTTT. Its protein product is CASSTSGTPNEKLFF.

The chain has TRBV5-6 and TRBJ1-2, with D uncertain. The germline V and J ends were trimmed by 4 bases and 3 bases, with 13 bases remaining between them. The germline V gene encodes CDR1 SGHDT and CDR2 YYEEEE. The CDR3 totals 14 residues. For the CDR3, the DNA is TGTGCCAGCAGCCTCGCACACCTTGACTATGGCTACACCTTC. Residues: CASSLAHLDYGYTF.

The rearrangement joins TRBV19 to TRBJ1-3, with TRBD1 identical over 8 bases. Per germline, CDR1 LNHDA and CDR2 SQIVND (reference sequence). This CDR3 is built from 18 residues. The V segment lost 5 bases and the J segment 3 bases; nucleotides outside the gene matches: 15. CDR3 sequence reads: CASSRGKDRGLYGNTIYF. Here the CDR3 DNA reads TGTGCCAGTAGTCGCGGAAAAGACAGGGGACTGTATGGAAACACCATATATTTT. The entire variable domain, with the rest obtained from reference TRBV19 and TRBJ1-3, is as follows: DGGITQSPKYLFRKEGQNVTLSCEQNLNHDAMYWYRQDPGQGLRLIYYSQIVNDFQKGDIAEGYSVSREKKESFPLTVTSAQKNPTAFYLCASSRGKDRGLYGNTIYFGEGSWLTVV.

This clone came up once. The chain joins TRBV27 to TRBJ2-7, with D possibly being TRBD1 (5 bases). V was pared by 3 bases and J by 3 bases, with 12 bases between. Germline V gives CDR1 MNHEY, CDR2 SMNVEV (reference sequence). The CDR3 sequence is 14 residues long. This CDR3 reads CASSFQGIFYEQYF. In DNA, the CDR3 is TGTGCCAGCAGTTTCCAGGGAATATTCTACGAGCAGTACTTC.

The chain employs TRBV7-6 and TRBJ2-3, with D unresolved. Between the trimmed V and J ends, which lost 4 bases and 1 base, there was a span of 6 bases. CDR1 and CDR2 from the germline V gene are SGHVS and FNYEAQ. This CDR3 is 13 amino acids long. As DNA, the CDR3 is TGTGCCAGCAGCTCTGGGGGCACAGATACGCAGTATTTT. Its translation: CASSSGGTDTQYF.